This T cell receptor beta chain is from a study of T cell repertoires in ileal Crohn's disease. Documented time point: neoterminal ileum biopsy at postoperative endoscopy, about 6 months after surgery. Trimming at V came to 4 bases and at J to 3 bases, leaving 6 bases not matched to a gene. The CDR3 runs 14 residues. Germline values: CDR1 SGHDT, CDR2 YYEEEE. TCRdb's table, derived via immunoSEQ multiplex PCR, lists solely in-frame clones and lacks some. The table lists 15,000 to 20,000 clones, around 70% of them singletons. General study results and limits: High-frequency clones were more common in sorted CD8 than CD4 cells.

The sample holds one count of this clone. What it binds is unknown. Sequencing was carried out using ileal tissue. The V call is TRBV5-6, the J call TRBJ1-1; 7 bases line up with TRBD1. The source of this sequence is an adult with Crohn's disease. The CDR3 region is CASSPEGADTEAFF. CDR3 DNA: TGTGCCAGCAGCCCCGAGGGGGCGGACACTGAAGCTTTCTTT.